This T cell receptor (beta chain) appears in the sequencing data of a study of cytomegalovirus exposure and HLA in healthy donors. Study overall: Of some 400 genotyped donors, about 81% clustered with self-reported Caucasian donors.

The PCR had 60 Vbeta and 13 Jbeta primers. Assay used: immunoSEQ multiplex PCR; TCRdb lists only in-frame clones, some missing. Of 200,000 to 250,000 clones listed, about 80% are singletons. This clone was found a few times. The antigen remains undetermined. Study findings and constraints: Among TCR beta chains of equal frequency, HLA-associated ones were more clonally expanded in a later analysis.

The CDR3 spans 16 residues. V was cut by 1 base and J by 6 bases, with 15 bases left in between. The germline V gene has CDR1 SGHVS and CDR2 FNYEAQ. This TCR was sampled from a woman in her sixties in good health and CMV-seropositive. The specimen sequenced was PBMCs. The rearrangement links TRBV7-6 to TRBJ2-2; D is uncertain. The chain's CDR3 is CASSLGANSRSGELFF. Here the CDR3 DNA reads TGTGCCAGCAGCTTAGGGGCAAATAGTCGTTCCGGGGAGCTGTTTTTT.